This TCR beta chain was sequenced in a study of T cell repertoires in cytomegalovirus infection. This clonotype has a handful of counts. Its antigen is unknown. Germline assignment: CDR1 MGHRA and CDR2 YSYEKL. The CDR3 totals 19 residues. The V gene end was trimmed by 1 base and the J gene end by 4 bases; junction bases not matched to a gene: 16. Whole-study results and caveats: The cumulative frequency of public TCR beta families distinguished individuals who carried CMV together with the relevant HLA. Clonotype analysis showed dominance of the ex vivo response by HLA-C-restricted CMV-specific TCR beta clonotypes.

TCRdb used MiXCR to reprocess the reads, holding one entry per CDR3 protein. Seen here are about 310,000 distinct CDR3 sequences, around a quarter observed once, and the top ten hold roughly 15%. The TCR sequence derives from a human donor in good health (CMV status not recorded). Some clones in this sample may be carry-over from other donors' samples. The J gene is TRBJ1-3, the V gene TRBV4-1; the match to TRBD1 covers 7 bases. The sequenced sample was cultured PBMCs, obtained from culture after CMV antigen stimulation. In DNA form, the CDR3 reads TGCGCCAGCAGCCAAGTACGGTGGTTGGAGGGGGCGAGAGGAAACACCATATATTTT. It codes for CASSQVRWLEGARGNTIYF.